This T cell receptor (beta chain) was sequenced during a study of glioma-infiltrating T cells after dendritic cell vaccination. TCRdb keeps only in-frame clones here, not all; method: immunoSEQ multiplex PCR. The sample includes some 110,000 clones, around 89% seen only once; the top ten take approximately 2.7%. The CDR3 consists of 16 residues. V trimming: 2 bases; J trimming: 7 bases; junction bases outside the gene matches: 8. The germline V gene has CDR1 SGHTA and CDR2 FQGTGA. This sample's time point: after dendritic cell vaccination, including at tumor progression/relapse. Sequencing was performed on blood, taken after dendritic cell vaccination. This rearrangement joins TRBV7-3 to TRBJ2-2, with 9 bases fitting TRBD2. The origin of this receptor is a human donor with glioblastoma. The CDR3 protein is CASSLSAGGPIGELFF. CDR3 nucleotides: TGTGCCAGCAGCTTATCGGCGGGAGGGCCTATCGGGGAGCTGTTTTTT.